This entry lists 31 T cell receptor beta chains sequenced from one sample in a study of TIL therapy for anti-PD-1-resistant metastatic lung cancer. Sequencing used immunoSEQ v3. TCRdb's table, derived via immunoSEQ multiplex PCR, lists solely in-frame clones and lacks some. The sample shows 35,000 to 55,000 clones, around 80% of them seen only once. Regarding time point: pre-treatment sample, taken before nivolumab and TIL therapy. The specimen was blood, collected at baseline. The receptors were sampled from a man in his 70s with non-small cell lung cancer.

This clone is medium-sized within its sample. This chain joins TRBV27 and TRBJ1-4; 9 bases fit TRBD1. The J segment lost 5 bases and the V segment lost 5 bases, leaving 6 bases of the junction unmatched. CDR1 and CDR2 from the germline V gene are MNHEY and SMNVEV (reference sequence). The CDR3 covers 15 residues. CDR3 residues: CASSVQGARNEKLFF. CDR3 bases: TGTGCCAGCAGTGTACAGGGGGCCCGAAATGAAAAACTGTTTTTT.

This chain joins TRBV6-6 and TRBJ2-6; no clear D gene. The CDR3 is 15 amino acids. Trimming took off 2 bases at V and 0 bases at J, with 5 bases between the two ends. Per the germline V gene, CDR1 is MNHNY and CDR2 is SVGAGI (reference sequence). CDR3 sequence: CASSYGDSGANVLTF. The CDR3 bases are TGTGCCAGCAGTTACGGGGACTCTGGGGCCAACGTCCTGACTTTC.

The V call is TRBV25-1, the J call TRBJ2-2; either TRBD1 or TRBD2 may fit D (6 bases each). The germline V and J ends were trimmed by 3 bases and 2 bases, with 10 bases remaining between them. The CDR3 has 15 residues. Germline V gives CDR1 MGHDK, CDR2 SYGVNS. In DNA form, the CDR3 reads TGTGCCAGCAGTGAGCCGGGGGCTAACACCGGGGAGCTGTTTTTT. Protein sequence: CASSEPGANTGELFF.

The V and J genes are TRBV2 and TRBJ2-7; TRBD1 matches at 7 bases. The CDR3 is made up of 15 amino acids. The V and J ends lost 1 base and 1 base, in that order; junction bases with no gene match: 4. CDR1 SNHLY and CDR2 FYNNEI come from the germline V gene. The chain's CDR3 is CASSEGQGISYEQYF. CDR3 sequence (DNA): TGTGCCAGCAGTGAAGGACAGGGAATATCCTACGAGCAGTACTTC.

The chain couples TRBV4-1 to TRBJ2-2; no clear D. Germline V gene sequence: CDR1 MGHRA, CDR2 YSYEKL. The CDR3 is made up of 15 amino acids. V was trimmed by 0 bases and J by 9 bases, leaving 14 bases between them. The CDR3 reads CASSQDRENNRELFF. CDR3 sequence (DNA): TGCGCCAGCAGCCAAGATCGAGAGAACAACAGGGAGCTGTTTTTT.

V gene TRBV30 combines with J gene TRBJ2-1; D is uncertain. The CDR3 covers 12 residues. CDR1 and CDR2 from the germline V gene are GTSNPN and SVGIG (reference sequence). V lost 2 bases and J lost 4, with 6 bases in between. In nucleotides, the CDR3 is TGTGCCTGGAGTAAAGGTTACAATGAGCAGTTCTTC. This codes for CAWSKGYNEQFF. The full variable domain, its missing parts supplied by reference TRBV30 and TRBJ2-1, is SQTIHQWPATLVQPVGSPLSLECTVEGTSNPNLYWYRQAAGRGLQLLFYSVGIGQISSEVPQNLSASRPQDRQFILSSKKLLLSDSGFYLCAWSKGYNEQFFGPGTRLTVL.

The chain recombines TRBV5-6 with TRBJ2-7; D might be TRBD1 (5 bases). V was trimmed by 4 bases and J by 0 bases, leaving 17 bases between them. The CDR3 spans 16 residues. CDR1 and CDR2 (germline): SGHDT, YYEEEE. The CDR3 coding sequence is TGTGCCAGCAGCCCCGGTGGACAAGGAAGCTCCTACGAGCAGTACTTC. Amino acids: CASSPGGQGSSYEQYF.

The V gene is TRBV6-5, the J gene TRBJ1-2, with a possible D match to TRBD1 (5 bases). The CDR3 consists of 14 residues. Germline lookup yields CDR1 MNHEY and CDR2 SVGAGI. Between the trimmed V and J ends, which lost 2 bases and 7 bases, there was a span of 14 bases. This CDR3 is CASSYSPITGGYTF. The CDR3 DNA follows: TGTGCCAGCAGTTACAGCCCCATAACAGGTGGCTACACCTTC.

This chain links TRBV6-5 with TRBJ2-7; 10 nucleotides match TRBD1. This CDR3 contains 15 residues. Trimming took 6 bases from V and 3 from J; bases not matched to a gene: 8. The germline V gene encodes CDR1 MNHEY and CDR2 SVGAGI. CDR3 nucleotides: TGTGCCAGCAGGCCGACAGGGGGCGCAATCTACGAGCAGTACTTC. Its translation is CASRPTGGAIYEQYF.

In nucleotides, the CDR3 is TGTGCCAGCAGCTTAGTTGAGCAGGGCAACGTCCTGACTTTC. It yields the protein CASSLVEQGNVLTF. V is TRBV7-6 and J is TRBJ2-6; tentative D call: TRBD1 (5 bases). The CDR3 is 14 residues long. V dropped 1 base and J dropped 9 bases, with 10 bases sitting between them. Germline-derived CDR1 and CDR2 are SGHVS and FNYEAQ.

The CDR3 nucleotides read TGTGCCAGCAGCTTAGGTTCGGGTACCTACAATGAGCAGTTCTTC. It yields the protein CASSLGSGTYNEQFF. This sequence joins TRBV11-2 and TRBJ2-1; D gene uncertain. The CDR3 has 15 residues. Germline V lookup: CDR1 SGHAT, CDR2 FQNNGV. V was trimmed by 1 base and J by 2 bases, leaving 9 bases between them.

J is TRBJ2-5 and V is TRBV7-6; TRBD1 or TRBD2 may be the D gene (5 bases each). The CDR3 is 16 residues long. Germline CDR1 and CDR2: SGHVS and FNYEAQ. Trimming removed 5 bases at V and 4 bases at J, with 20 bases between. The CDR3 sequence is CASSPLMRDGRETQYF. CDR3 sequence (DNA): TGTGCCAGCAGCCCACTGATGAGGGACGGTAGAGAGACCCAGTACTTC.

Concerning this clone: This sample includes further DNA sequences coding for the same CDR3. The chain couples TRBV19 to TRBJ1-5; D uncertain. Trimming cost V 3 bases and J 1 base, with 7 bases left between them. Germline lookup yields CDR1 LNHDA and CDR2 SQIVND (reference sequence). The CDR3 extends over 14 amino acids. The CDR3 DNA is TGTGCCAGTAGTATCTACAGCAGCAATCAGCCCCAGCATTTT. As protein: CASSIYSSNQPQHF.

The rearrangement joins TRBV14 to TRBJ2-3; TRBD1 aligns across 7 bases. Looked up from germline, CDR1 is SGHDN and CDR2 is FVKESK. This CDR3 comprises 15 residues. J lost 6 bases, V lost 2 bases, and 8 bases had no gene match. The CDR3 DNA reads as TGTGCCAGCAGCCAATCACTACAGGGGTCGGATACGCAGTATTTT. Encoded protein: CASSQSLQGSDTQYF.

The chain links TRBV4-2 to TRBJ2-7; tentatively, D is TRBD1 (6 bases). The CDR3 has 16 residues. Germline V gives CDR1 LGHNA, CDR2 YNFKEQ. V was clipped by 1 base and J by 2 bases, with 15 bases between them. The CDR3 sequence: CASSQAGGAPTYEQYF. Here the CDR3 DNA reads TGTGCCAGCAGCCAAGCTGGGGGCGCCCCGACCTACGAGCAGTACTTC.

This clone was counted only a few times. The genes are TRBV6-5 and TRBJ2-7; D uncertain. The length of the CDR3 is 12 residues. V was clipped by 8 bases and J by 2 bases, with 10 bases between them. Germline CDR1 and CDR2: MNHEY and SVGAGI. CDR3 loop: CASRSTTYEQYF. CDR3 bases: TGTGCCAGCCGGTCTACTACCTACGAGCAGTACTTC.

The chain employs TRBV28 and TRBJ1-4; D ambiguous. The germline CDR1 and CDR2 sequences are MDHEN and SYDVKM. With 3 bases removed from V and 4 bases from J, the gap between germline ends came to 0 bases. The CDR3 sequence is 11 residues long. CDR3 residues: CASSFNEKLFF. CDR3 DNA: TGTGCCAGCAGTTTTAATGAAAAACTGTTTTTT.

The V and J genes are TRBV9 and TRBJ2-5; maybe TRBD2 (5 bases). The CDR3 is 15 amino acids. CDR1 and CDR2 from the germline V gene are SGDLS and YYNGEE. Trimming shortened V by 0 bases and J by 4 bases, and 13 bases separated the two germline ends. The CDR3 sequence: CASSVEDGMRETQYF. The CDR3 coding sequence is TGTGCCAGCAGCGTAGAGGACGGGATGAGAGAGACCCAGTACTTC.

V and J are TRBV15 and TRBJ1-5; no firm D call. With 4 bases removed from V and 1 base from J, the gap between germline ends came to 5 bases. The CDR3 covers 13 residues. Germline V CDR1 and CDR2: LNHNV, YYDKDF (reference sequence). The CDR3 sequence is CATSTDSNQPQHF. CDR3 DNA sequence: TGTGCCACCAGCACCGACAGCAATCAGCCCCAGCATTTT.

This chain connects TRBV10-3 to TRBJ2-7, with D perhaps assigned TRBD1 or TRBD2 (8 bases each). V gave up 8 bases and J gave up 1 base, with 15 bases separating them. CDR1 is ENHRY, CDR2 SYGVKD, per germline. This CDR3 has 14 residues. The CDR3 nucleotides are TGTGCCATCCGGGGGGGGACAGGTTCCTACGAGCAGTACTTC. It is translated as CAIRGGTGSYEQYF.

The chain combines TRBV19 with TRBJ2-1; 11 nucleotides agree with TRBD2. The CDR3 length is 17 residues. V lost 2 bases and J lost 7; bases outside the gene matches: 10. Germline V CDR1 and CDR2: LNHDA, SQIVND (reference sequence). The CDR3 is CASSILWGLAEGNEQFF. In DNA, the CDR3 is TGTGCCAGTAGTATATTGTGGGGACTAGCGGAGGGGAATGAGCAGTTCTTC.

V is TRBV12-5 and J is TRBJ2-2; perhaps TRBD1 as D (6 bases). V shed 7 bases and J shed 2 bases, with 11 bases lying between them. The CDR3 runs 14 residues. Germline CDR1 is LGHNT and CDR2 is FRNRAP. The CDR3 region has the DNA TGTGCTAGTGCTTCAGGGGACAACACCGGGGAGCTGTTTTTT. Protein sequence: CASASGDNTGELFF.

The chain recombines TRBV6-5 with TRBJ2-1; D remains unclear. Trimming took off 5 bases at V and 9 bases at J, with 14 bases between the two ends. Germline V gene lookup returns CDR1 MNHEY and CDR2 SVGAGI. The CDR3 totals 13 residues. The CDR3 loop reads CASSKLTQSEQFF. CDR3 coding DNA: TGTGCCAGCAGTAAACTGACTCAGAGTGAGCAGTTCTTC.

V is TRBV19 and J is TRBJ1-3, with a weak D call TRBD1 (5 bases). The CDR3 is 16 residues long. Deletions cut 5 bases from V and 0 bases from J, with 14 bases between. Germline loops: CDR1 LNHDA, CDR2 SQIVND (reference sequence). CDR3 protein: CASSLTATYSGNTIYF. CDR3 bases: TGTGCCAGTAGTTTGACAGCCACTTACTCTGGAAACACCATATATTTT.

The chain uses TRBV5-1 and TRBJ1-1; 12 bases are shared with TRBD1. With V trimmed by 6 bases and J by 2 bases, 8 bases remained unmatched. The CDR3 sequence is 16 residues long. Germline V gene sequence: CDR1 SGHRS, CDR2 YFSETQ. In nucleotides, the CDR3 is TGCGCCAGCAACTCCGGGACAGGGGGCTATAACACTGAAGCTTTCTTT. Translated, it gives CASNSGTGGYNTEAFF. The whole variable domain, remainder taken from reference TRBV5-1 and TRBJ1-1, is KAGVTQTPRYLIKTRGQQVTLSCSPISGHRSVSWYQQTPGQGLQFLFEYFSETQRNKGNFPGRFSGRQFSNSRSEMNVSTLELGDSALYLCASNSGTGGYNTEAFFGQGTRLTVV.

The CDR3 DNA reads TGTGCCGTTGGCCAGACTAGACGGAACGAGCAGTACTTC. It specifies CAVGQTRRNEQYF. The V and J genes are TRBV15 and TRBJ2-7; TRBD2 might be the D (6 bases). Trimming took 11 bases from V and 5 from J, leaving 19 bases between them. The CDR3 totals 13 residues. Germline CDR1 and CDR2: LNHNV and YYDKDF (reference sequence). Variable domain in full (rest from reference TRBV15 and TRBJ2-7): DAMVIQNPRYQVTQFGKPVTLSCSQTLNHNVMYWYQQKSSQAPKLLFHYYDKDFNNEADTPDNFQSRRPNTSFCFLDIRSPGLGDTAMYLCAVGQTRRNEQYFGPGTRLTVT.

This clone was counted a few times. This chain links TRBV28 with TRBJ2-7, with D tentatively TRBD2 (5 bases). CDR3 length: 15 amino acids. The germline CDR1 and CDR2 sequences are MDHEN and SYDVKM. V gave up 3 bases and J gave up 2 bases, with 14 bases separating them. CDR3: CASSFEGADTYEQYF. In DNA form, the CDR3 reads TGTGCCAGCAGTTTTGAGGGAGCAGATACCTACGAGCAGTACTTC.

The chain has TRBV28 and TRBJ1-5; D is undetermined. V lost 4 bases and J 6 bases, leaving 16 bases between the germline ends. This CDR3 is built from 15 residues. Germline V CDR1 and CDR2: MDHEN, SYDVKM. CDR3 residues: CASSSPDKVLQPQHF. The DNA for the CDR3 is TGTGCCAGCAGTTCGCCTGACAAGGTTCTTCAGCCCCAGCATTTT. Looking up the rest from reference TRBV28 and TRBJ1-5 gives the full variable domain: DVKVTQSSRYLVKRTGEKVFLECVQDMDHENMFWYRQDPGLGLRLIYFSYDVKMKEKGDIPEGYSVSREKKERFSLILESASTNQTSMYLCASSSPDKVLQPQHFGDGTRLSIL.

This chain connects TRBV20-1 to TRBJ1-1; D not certain. Germline V gives CDR1 DFQATT, CDR2 SNEGSKA (reference sequence). This CDR3 spans 10 amino acids. CDR3 residues: CRPQNTEAFF. The DNA for the CDR3 is TGCAGGCCACAGAACACTGAAGCTTTCTTT.

The gene calls are TRBV19 and TRBJ1-2, with D uncertain. V gave up 3 bases and J gave up 5 bases, with 10 bases separating them. From germline, CDR1 is LNHDA and CDR2 SQIVND (reference sequence). The CDR3 is made up of 13 amino acids. The CDR3 DNA reads TGTGCCAGTAGTATCGCCGCAGAATATGGCTACACCTTC. It translates to CASSIAAEYGYTF.

The J gene is TRBJ2-2, the V gene TRBV6-4; tentatively, D is TRBD2 (6 bases). The CDR3 has 13 amino acids. CDR1 is MRHNA, CDR2 SNTAGT, per germline. V shed 6 bases and J shed 4 bases, with 9 bases lying between them. The CDR3 reads CASRLASTGELFF. The DNA for the CDR3 is TGTGCCAGCAGACTAGCTAGCACCGGGGAGCTGTTTTTT.